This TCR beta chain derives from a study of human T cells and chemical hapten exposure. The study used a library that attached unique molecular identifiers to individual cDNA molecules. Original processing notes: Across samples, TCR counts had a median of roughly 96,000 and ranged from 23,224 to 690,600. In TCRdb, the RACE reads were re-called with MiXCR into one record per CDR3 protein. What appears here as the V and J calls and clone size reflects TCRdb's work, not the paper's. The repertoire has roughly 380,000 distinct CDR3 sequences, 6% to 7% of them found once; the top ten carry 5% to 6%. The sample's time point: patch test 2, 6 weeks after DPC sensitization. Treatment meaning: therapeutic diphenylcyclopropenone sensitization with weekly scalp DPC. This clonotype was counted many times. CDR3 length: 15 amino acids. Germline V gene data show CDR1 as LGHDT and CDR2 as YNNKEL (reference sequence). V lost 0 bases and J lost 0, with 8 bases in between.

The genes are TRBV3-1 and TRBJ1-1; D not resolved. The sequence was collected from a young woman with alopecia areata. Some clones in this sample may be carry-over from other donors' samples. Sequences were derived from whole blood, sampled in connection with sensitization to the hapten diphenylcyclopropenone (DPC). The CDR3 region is CASSQEGLMNTEAFF. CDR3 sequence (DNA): TGTGCCAGCAGCCAAGAAGGACTTATGAACACTGAAGCTTTCTTT.